The 20 T cell receptor beta chains below were found in one sample sequenced in a study of cytomegalovirus exposure and HLA in healthy donors. The PCR made use of 60 Vbeta and 13 Jbeta primers. Sequencing used immunoSEQ multiplex PCR; TCRdb keeps in-frame clones, though not all of them. The table shows roughly 100,000 clones, with 71% occurring only once. Specimen: PBMCs. The receptors were sampled from a female donor in good health and CMV-seronegative.

This chain links TRBV12-5 with TRBJ2-1; possibly TRBD2 for D (6 bases). V gave up 0 bases and J gave up 0 bases, with 15 bases separating them. This CDR3 region has 18 residues. From germline, CDR1 is LGHNT and CDR2 FRNRAP. The CDR3 loop reads CASGLVLGGRSSYNEQFF. The CDR3 DNA reads TGTGCTAGTGGTTTGGTACTAGGAGGGAGGAGCTCCTACAATGAGCAGTTCTTC.

The sample holds one count of this clone. The chain is built from TRBV19 and TRBJ2-1; TRBD1 aligns across 10 bases. Per the germline V gene, CDR1 is LNHDA and CDR2 is SQIVND (reference sequence). This CDR3 comprises 16 residues. The trim removed 4 bases at V and 0 bases at J, leaving 3 bases unmatched. The CDR3 DNA reads TGTGCCAGTAGTAGACAGGGGGCTAGCTCCTACAATGAGCAGTTCTTC. Protein: CASSRQGASSYNEQFF.

The chain is built from TRBV2 and TRBJ1-5, with 7 nucleotides matching TRBD1. In germline, CDR1 is SNHLY, CDR2 FYNNEI. This CDR3 is 13 amino acids long. V shed 5 bases and J 5 bases; nucleotides not matched to a gene: 3. The chain's CDR3 is CASSSDRDQPQHF. CDR3 in DNA: TGTGCCAGCAGTTCCGACAGGGATCAGCCCCAGCATTTT.

This clone turned up a few times. The rearrangement uses TRBV30 and TRBJ2-5; 7 bases are a match to TRBD2. The CDR3 totals 14 residues. The V and J ends lost 3 bases and 3 bases, in that order; junction bases with no gene match: 7. Germline-derived CDR1 and CDR2 are GTSNPN and SVGIG (reference sequence). The CDR3 bases are TGTGCCTGGAGCATCGGGGGGACGAAAGAGACCCAGTACTTC. Protein: CAWSIGGTKETQYF.

The chain carries TRBV4-2 and TRBJ1-2; D perhaps matches TRBD1 (6 bases). This CDR3 comprises 14 residues. Germline V gene data show CDR1 as LGHNA and CDR2 as YNFKEQ. Deletions cut 0 bases from V and 8 bases from J, with 13 bases between. The CDR3 reads CASSQDLGDRGYTF. In nucleotides, the CDR3 is TGTGCCAGCAGCCAAGATCTGGGAGACAGGGGCTACACCTTC.

The V gene is TRBV7-8, the J gene TRBJ1-4, with D maybe TRBD1 (6 bases). The CDR3 runs to 19 residues. V gave up 5 bases and J gave up 3 bases, with 25 bases separating them. CDR1 and CDR2 (germline): SGHVS, FQNEAQ. The CDR3 spells CASSPKDRFDTSPNEKLFF. As DNA, the CDR3 is TGTGCCAGCAGCCCGAAAGACAGGTTCGATACCTCTCCTAATGAAAAACTGTTTTTT.

The gene calls are TRBV18 and TRBJ2-3; 7 bases are a match to TRBD2. The CDR3 contains 16 residues. Germline CDR1 and CDR2: KGHSH and LQKENI. With V trimmed by 3 bases and J by 0 bases, 6 bases remained unmatched. CDR3 nucleotide sequence: TGTGCCAGCTCACCGGCGGGAGTCACTAGCACAGATACGCAGTATTTT. The encoded protein is CASSPAGVTSTDTQYF.

This clone was picked up one time. This sequence joins TRBV28 and TRBJ2-3; 9 bases line up with TRBD2. CDR1 is MDHEN and CDR2 is SYDVKM in the germline V gene. V lost 3 bases and J lost 3; bases outside the gene matches: 7. The CDR3 runs to 16 residues. DNA of the CDR3: TGTGCCAGCAGTTTGATAGCGGGAGTAAGTACAGATACGCAGTATTTT. This sequence encodes CASSLIAGVSTDTQYF.

This chain joins TRBV5-1 and TRBJ2-1, with TRBD1 matching over 9 bases. The CDR3 is 16 amino acids. Germline V CDR1 and CDR2: SGHRS, YFSETQ. The J segment lost 3 bases and the V segment lost 5 bases, leaving 9 bases of the junction unmatched. As DNA, the CDR3 is TGCGCCAGCAGATCTGGGACAGGGTATGGCTACAATGAGCAGTTCTTC. Its translation: CASRSGTGYGYNEQFF.

The J gene is TRBJ2-5, the V gene TRBV6-1; no clear D gene. The CDR3 loop spans 13 amino acids. V was pared by 2 bases and J by 5 bases, with 9 bases between. Germline-derived CDR1 and CDR2 are MNHNS and SASEGT. The CDR3 here is CASSESPQETQYF. The DNA of the CDR3 is TGTGCCAGCAGTGAATCGCCTCAGGAGACCCAGTACTTC.

The chain employs TRBV2 and TRBJ2-5; 16 bases fit TRBD2. Germline V lookup: CDR1 SNHLY, CDR2 FYNNEI. V trimming: 4 bases; J trimming: 5 bases; junction bases outside the gene matches: 7. The CDR3 is made up of 17 amino acids. The CDR3 reads CASSGGTSGRARETQYF. Written as DNA, the CDR3 is TGTGCCAGCAGTGGCGGGACTAGCGGGAGGGCCCGGGAGACCCAGTACTTC.

This chain links TRBV10-3 with TRBJ2-1, with 9 bases aligning to TRBD2. J gave up 7 bases and V 6 bases, and 4 bases lay outside the gene matches. Germline values: CDR1 ENHRY, CDR2 SYGVKD. The length of the CDR3 is 13 residues. This chain's CDR3 is CAISPTSGNEQFF. CDR3 DNA sequence: TGTGCCATCAGCCCAACTAGCGGGAATGAGCAGTTCTTC.

The chain employs TRBV29-1 and TRBJ2-5; 14 nucleotides agree with TRBD2. V shed 7 bases and J 5 bases; nucleotides not matched to a gene: 3. Per the germline V gene, CDR1 is SQVTM and CDR2 is ANQGSEA. This CDR3 has 13 residues. DNA for the CDR3: TGCAGCGCGGGACTAGCGGGAGCGGAGACCCAGTACTTC. Amino acids: CSAGLAGAETQYF.

The table lists this clone with a count of one. The J gene is TRBJ2-7, the V gene TRBV25-1; 7 nucleotides line up with TRBD1. There are 14 residues in the CDR3. Unmatched junction bases numbered 7, after V lost 6 bases and J lost 2 bases. Germline V lookup: CDR1 MGHDK, CDR2 SYGVNS. The CDR3 nucleotides are TGTGCCAGCAGCTCCCCGACAGGGCCCTACGAGCAGTACTTC. The encoded protein is CASSSPTGPYEQYF.

V and J are TRBV5-1 and TRBJ2-1; unclear D gene. This CDR3 has 12 amino acids. Trimming pared 5 bases from V and 9 bases from J, leaving 12 bases between. CDR1 SGHRS and CDR2 YFSETQ come from the germline V gene. The CDR3 nucleotides are TGCGCCAGCAGTTATACCACACGTGAGCAGTTCTTC. It yields the protein CASSYTTREQFF.

The chain recombines TRBV30 with TRBJ2-3; a weak D match, TRBD2 (5 bases). V dropped 4 bases and J dropped 5 bases, with 19 bases sitting between them. Germline V CDR1 and CDR2: GTSNPN, SVGIG (reference sequence). The length of the CDR3 is 15 residues. CDR3 sequence: CAWIGLGEGGDTQYF. For the CDR3, the DNA is TGTGCCTGGATCGGATTGGGAGAAGGAGGAGATACGCAGTATTTT.

This clone has more than one count but fewer than ten. The chain combines TRBV5-1 with TRBJ2-7, with TRBD1 identical over 10 bases. Germline values: CDR1 SGHRS, CDR2 YFSETQ. V lost 3 bases to trimming and J lost 2 bases; unmatched junction nucleotides: 5. The CDR3 totals 15 residues. For the CDR3, the DNA is TGCGCCAGCAGCTCGGGACAGGGGCAAACCTACGAGCAGTACTTC. It yields the protein CASSSGQGQTYEQYF.

The V and J genes are TRBV30 and TRBJ2-2; TRBD1 matches at 9 bases. With 3 bases clipped from V and 4 bases from J, the junction kept 3 bases outside the gene matches. The germline V gene encodes CDR1 GTSNPN and CDR2 SVGIG (reference sequence). The CDR3 covers 14 residues. The CDR3 region is CAWRGQGSTGELFF. DNA for the CDR3: TGTGCCTGGAGGGGACAGGGTTCCACCGGGGAGCTGTTTTTT.

A single count supports this clone. The rearrangement uses TRBV6-1 and TRBJ2-1; possibly TRBD2 for D (6 bases). The V gene lost 4 bases and the J gene lost 0 bases, with 10 bases spanning the gap. The CDR3 is 15 amino acids. The germline CDR1 and CDR2 sequences are MNHNS and SASEGT. CDR3 protein: CASSGGTGSYNEQFF. CDR3 DNA: TGTGCCAGCAGTGGGGGGACTGGCTCCTACAATGAGCAGTTCTTC.

The chain links TRBV6-5 to TRBJ2-7, with unresolved D. V lost 1 base and J lost 0, with 13 bases in between. Germline CDR1 reads MNHEY; CDR2 reads SVGAGI. CDR3 size: 16 residues. CDR3 amino acids: CASSYYPGGNSYEQYF. For the CDR3, the DNA is TGTGCCAGCAGTTACTATCCTGGCGGAAACTCCTACGAGCAGTACTTC.